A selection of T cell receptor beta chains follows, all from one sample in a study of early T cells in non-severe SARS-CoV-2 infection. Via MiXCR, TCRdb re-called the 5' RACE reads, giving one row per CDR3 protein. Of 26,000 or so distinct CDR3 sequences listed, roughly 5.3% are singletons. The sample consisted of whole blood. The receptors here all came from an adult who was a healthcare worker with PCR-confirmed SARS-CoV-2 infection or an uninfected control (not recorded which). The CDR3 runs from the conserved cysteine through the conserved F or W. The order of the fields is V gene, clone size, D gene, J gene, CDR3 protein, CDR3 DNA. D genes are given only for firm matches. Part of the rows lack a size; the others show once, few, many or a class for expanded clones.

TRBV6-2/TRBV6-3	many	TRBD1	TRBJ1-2	CASSAPYGTANYGYTF	TGTGCCAGCAGTGCCCCTTACGGGACAGCTAACTATGGCTACACCTTC
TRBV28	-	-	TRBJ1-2	CASSLSAGRDGYTF	TGTGCCAGCAGTTTATCCGCTGGTAGGGATGGCTACACCTTC
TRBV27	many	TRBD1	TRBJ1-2	CASSLGQGDGYTF	TGTGCCAGCAGTTTAGGACAGGGGGATGGCTACACCTTC
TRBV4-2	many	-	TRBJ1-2	CASSQEQGPYTF	TGTGCCAGCAGCCAAGAGCAGGGGCCCTACACCTTC
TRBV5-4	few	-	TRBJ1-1	CASSFGNTEAFF	TGTGCCAGCAGCTTTGGCAACACTGAAGCTTTCTTT
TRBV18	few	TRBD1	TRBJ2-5	CASSPRDRKETQYF	TGTGCCAGCTCACCGCGGGACAGGAAAGAGACCCAGTACTTC
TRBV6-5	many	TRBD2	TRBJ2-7	CASSYLPLAGASYEQYF	TGTGCCAGCAGTTACCTTCCACTAGCGGGGGCCTCCTACGAGCAGTACTTC
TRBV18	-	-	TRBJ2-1	CASSPLGNEQFF	TGTGCCAGCTCACCACTCGGCAATGAGCAGTTCTTC
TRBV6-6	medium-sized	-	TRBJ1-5	CASSTERTVSNQPQHF	TGTGCCAGCAGTACCGAGAGGACAGTGAGCAATCAGCCCCAGCATTTT
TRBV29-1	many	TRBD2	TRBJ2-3	CSVVLAGGKGTQYF	TGCAGCGTTGTTCTAGCGGGGGGCAAGGGTACGCAGTATTTT
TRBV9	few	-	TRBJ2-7	CASSPEGSSYEQYF	TGTGCCAGCAGCCCAGAGGGGAGCTCCTACGAGCAGTACTTC
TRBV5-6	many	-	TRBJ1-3	CASSFAAGTSGNTIYF	TGTGCCAGCAGCTTCGCGGCAGGGACCTCTGGAAACACCATATATTTT
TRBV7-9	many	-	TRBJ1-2	CASSFFGENYGYTF	TGTGCCAGCAGCTTCTTTGGGGAAAACTATGGCTACACCTTC
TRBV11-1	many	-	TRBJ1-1	CASSPSGPNTEAFF	TGTGCCAGCAGCCCGTCCGGCCCGAACACTGAAGCTTTCTTT
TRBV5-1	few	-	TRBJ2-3	CASSGRTDTQYF	TGCGCCAGCAGCGGACGCACAGATACGCAGTATTTT
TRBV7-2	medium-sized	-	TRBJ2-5	CASSLEVQAGLETQYF	TGTGCCAGCAGCTTAGAGGTTCAGGCAGGGCTGGAGACCCAGTACTTC
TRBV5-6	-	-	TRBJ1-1	CASSWGPEAFF	TGTGCCAGCAGCTGGGGGCCTGAAGCTTTCTTT
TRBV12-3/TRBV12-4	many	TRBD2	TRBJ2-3	CASSSRLAGYTDTQYF	TGTGCCAGCTCCAGCCGACTAGCTGGCTACACAGATACGCAGTATTTT
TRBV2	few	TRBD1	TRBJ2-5	CASSQDRVKGLQETQYF	TGTGCCAGCAGCCAGGACAGGGTAAAGGGTCTGCAAGAGACCCAGTACTTC
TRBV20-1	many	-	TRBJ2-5	CSARSGPETQYF	TGCAGTGCTAGATCGGGGCCCGAGACCCAGTACTTC
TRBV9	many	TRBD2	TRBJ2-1	CASSLLTSGNEQFF	TGTGCCAGCAGCCTATTGACTAGCGGGAATGAGCAGTTCTTC
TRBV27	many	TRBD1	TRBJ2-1	CASSLSLGQGLADEQFF	TGTGCCAGCAGTTTGTCCCTAGGACAGGGTCTTGCGGATGAGCAGTTCTTC
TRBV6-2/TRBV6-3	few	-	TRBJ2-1	CASSYRGGTYNEQFF	TGTGCCAGCAGTTACAGGGGGGGGACCTACAATGAGCAGTTCTTC
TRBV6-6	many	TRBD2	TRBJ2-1	CASSYLIPSGGDWEQFF	TGTGCCAGCAGTTACCTAATACCTAGCGGGGGGGACTGGGAGCAGTTCTTC
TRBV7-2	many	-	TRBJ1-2	CASSLVGTAKGYTF	TGTGCCAGCAGCTTAGTAGGCACGGCAAAAGGCTACACCTTC
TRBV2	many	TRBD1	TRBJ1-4	CASSDGRGNEKLFF	TGTGCCAGCAGTGACGGCAGGGGGAATGAAAAACTGTTTTTT
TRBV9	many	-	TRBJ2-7	CASSERGDRTYEQYF	TGTGCCAGCAGCGAGAGAGGTGACAGAACCTACGAGCAGTACTTC
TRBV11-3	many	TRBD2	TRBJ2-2	CASSLTIPLAGGMNTGELFF	TGTGCCAGCAGCTTAACGATCCCGCTAGCGGGGGGGATGAACACCGGGGAGCTGTTTTTT
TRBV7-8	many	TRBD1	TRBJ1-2	CASSKDRGGYGYTF	TGTGCCAGCAGCAAGGACAGGGGGGGCTATGGCTACACCTTC
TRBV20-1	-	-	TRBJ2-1	CSARRGYNEQFF	TGCAGTGCTAGACGGGGCTACAATGAGCAGTTCTTC
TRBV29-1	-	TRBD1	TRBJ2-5	CSGGQLGETQYF	TGCAGCGGGGGACAGCTGGGGGAGACCCAGTACTTC
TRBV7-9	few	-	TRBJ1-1	CASSQMWGITEAFF	TGTGCCAGCAGCCAAATGTGGGGGATCACTGAAGCTTTCTTT
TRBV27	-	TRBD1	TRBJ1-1	CASSTGASEAFF	TGTGCCAGCAGTACAGGGGCCTCTGAAGCTTTCTTT
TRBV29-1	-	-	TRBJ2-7	CSVVLATVPYEQYF	TGCAGCGTTGTTCTAGCGACAGTTCCCTACGAGCAGTACTTC
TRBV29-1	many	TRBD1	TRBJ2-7	CSVRGQPTYEQYF	TGCAGCGTCCGGGGACAGCCGACCTACGAGCAGTACTTC
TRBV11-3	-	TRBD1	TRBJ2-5	CASSLSRGRMEETQYF	TGTGCCAGCAGCTTATCCAGGGGGCGGATGGAGGAGACCCAGTACTTC
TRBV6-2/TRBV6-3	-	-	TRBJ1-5	CASTSLGGLARLPQHF	TGTGCCAGCACCTCACTGGGCGGTTTAGCGAGATTGCCCCAGCATTTT
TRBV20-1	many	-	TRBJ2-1	CSAIETVKGNEQFF	TGCAGTGCTATCGAGACAGTCAAGGGAAATGAGCAGTTCTTC
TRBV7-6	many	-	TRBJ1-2	CASSLAPQGSYGYTF	TGTGCCAGCAGCTTAGCCCCACAGGGCAGCTATGGCTACACCTTC
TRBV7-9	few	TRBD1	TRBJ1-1	CASSSPGGTEAFF	TGTGCCAGCAGCTCCCCAGGGGGCACTGAAGCTTTCTTT
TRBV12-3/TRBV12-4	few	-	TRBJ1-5	CASSSYGARNQPQHF	TGTGCCAGCAGTTCCTACGGGGCTCGCAATCAGCCCCAGCATTTT
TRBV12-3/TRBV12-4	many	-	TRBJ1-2	CASSLGLGTSSYGYTF	TGTGCCAGCAGTTTAGGACTGGGGACCTCTAGCTATGGCTACACCTTC
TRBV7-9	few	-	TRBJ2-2	CASSSNTGELFF	TGTGCCAGCAGCTCGAACACCGGGGAGCTGTTTTTT
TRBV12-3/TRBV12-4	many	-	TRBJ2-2	CASSLEGGELFF	TGTGCCAGCAGTTTAGAGGGCGGGGAGCTGTTTTTT
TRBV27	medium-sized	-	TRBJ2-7	CASSRGEGLSEQYF	TGTGCCAGCAGTAGGGGGGAGGGCCTAAGCGAGCAGTACTTC
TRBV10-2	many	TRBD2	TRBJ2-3	CASSGAGVTDTQYF	TGCGCCAGCAGTGGGGCGGGGGTGACAGATACGCAGTATTTT
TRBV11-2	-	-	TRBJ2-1	CASSQMRVNEQFF	TGTGCCAGCAGCCAGATGCGGGTCAATGAGCAGTTCTTC
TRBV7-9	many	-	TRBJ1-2	CASSGSYGYTF	TGTGCCAGCAGCGGGAGCTATGGCTACACCTTC
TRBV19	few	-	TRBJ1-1	CASNLRGRGTEAFF	TGTGCCAGTAATCTGCGGGGGAGAGGGACTGAAGCTTTCTTT